These T cell receptor beta chains were read from a single sample in a study of shared clonotypes between healthy human individuals. Assay: immunoSEQ multiplex PCR; the TCRdb copy retains only in-frame clones and omits some. The sample lists about 560,000 clones; roughly 72% were seen once. Sequenced material: PBMCs. These receptors originate from a woman between 35 and 50 years old in good health. Some clones in this sample may be carry-over from other donors' samples. The CDR3 runs from the conserved cysteine through the conserved F or W.

>TRBV28
CASSYRSWNTIYF
>TRBV10-3
CAISEQGGGGYTF
>TRBV19
CASSPPGLAGETQYF
>TRBV12-2
CASRANALLAGVGYEQFF
>TRBV18
CASSPSSDEQYF
>TRBV9
CASSSLAGGLNEQFF
>TRBV9
CASSVGGGANVLTF
>TRBV9
CASAVAGEGEQYF
>TRBV18
CASSSGLASEQYF
>TRBV6-6
CASKAGTSGRWEQYF
>TRBV10-3
CAISDDRSYEQYF
>TRBV14
CASSRTAANTGELFF
>TRBV27
CASSLDRVTDTQYF
>TRBV30
CAWKGGRLAFGYDTQYF
>TRBV30
CAWSVLVGDYEQYF
>TRBV5-6
CASSLAWSRSTDTQYF
>TRBV29-1
CSVAGTEKNTEAFF
>TRBV5-1
CASSDGMPQDTQYF
>TRBV7-9
CASSVGDSYEQYF
>TRBV4-1
CASSQGRLAGADEQYF
>TRBV5-4
CASSTREKGLNIQYF
>TRBV13
CASSPTGTGNHEQYF
>TRBV29-1
CSGTEGTYNEQFF
>TRBV6-1
CASRPGQGGLYGYTF
>TRBV9
CASSVIPSSYEQYF
>TRBV30
CAWSDGQGPYNEQFF
>TRBV2
CASSEWAANTEAFF
>TRBV5-1
CASSWTAQGGREKLFF
>TRBV18
CASSPSGTGLYEQYF
>TRBV7-9
CASSPRQGKEGEKLFF
>TRBV7-9
CASRRGVVNTGELFF
>TRBV29-1
CSVRGAGEYDEQFF
>TRBV5-4
CASSLGGGSYNEQFF
>TRBV29-1
CSVRGLAGGETQYF
>TRBV19
CASTLRTGAYWGSNQPQHF
>TRBV6-5
CASSYAGPRGEQYF
>TRBV4-3
CASSPRGAGLYNEQFF
>TRBV18
CASSPGFDTQYF
>TRBV18
CASSPPRTGEETQYF
>TRBV2
CASSYGTSGRPEYF
>TRBV9
CASSPGGLDTEAFF
>TRBV5-1
CASSPGLAGAGDTQYF
>TRBV7-9
CASSSTGAGNTIYF
>TRBV30
CAWSEGTSYGEQYF
>TRBV7-3
CASSLTGTGVGEQYF